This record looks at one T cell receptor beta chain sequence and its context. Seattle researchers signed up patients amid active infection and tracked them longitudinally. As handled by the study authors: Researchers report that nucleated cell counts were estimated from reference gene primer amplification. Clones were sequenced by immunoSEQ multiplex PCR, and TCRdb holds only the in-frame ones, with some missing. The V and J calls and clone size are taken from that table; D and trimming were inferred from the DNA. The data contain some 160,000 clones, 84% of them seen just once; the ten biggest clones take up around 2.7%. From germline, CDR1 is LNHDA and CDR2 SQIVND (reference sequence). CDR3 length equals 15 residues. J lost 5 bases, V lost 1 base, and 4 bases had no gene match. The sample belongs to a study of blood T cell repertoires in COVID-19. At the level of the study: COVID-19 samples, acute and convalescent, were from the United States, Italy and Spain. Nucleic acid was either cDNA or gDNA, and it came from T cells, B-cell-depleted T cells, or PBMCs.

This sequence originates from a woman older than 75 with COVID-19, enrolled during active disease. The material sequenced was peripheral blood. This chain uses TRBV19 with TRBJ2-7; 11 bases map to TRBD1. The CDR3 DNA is TGTGCCAGTAGTATAGCCGGACAGGGGGCGGACGAGCAGTACTTC. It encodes CASSIAGQGADEQYF.